The rows below give T cell receptor beta chains drawn from one sample of a study of T-cell memory formation after mild COVID-19. TCRdb independently ran MiXCR on the 5' RACE reads; one entry per CDR3 protein. The sample lists hundreds of thousands of distinct CDR3 sequences; 15% to 20% were seen once. Source material: PBMCs or a T cell subset sorted from them (not recorded which). The receptors here all came from a man younger than 30 who had mild COVID-19 (a few samples of this study predate the infection). Cell type and time point are not known. Both conserved end residues are part of each CDR3. Each record gives: clone size, J gene, CDR3 length, D gene, V gene, CDR3 DNA, CDR3 protein. D genes are given only for firm matches. The size entry is marked missing in some rows and otherwise reads once, few, many or a size class.

few,TRBJ2-3,15,.,TRBV2,TGTGCCAGCAGCAAAGGCACAGGGTCTGCAGATACGCAGTATTTT,CASSKGTGSADTQYF
.,TRBJ2-5,13,.,TRBV9,TGTGCCAGCAGCGTAGGCAACCAAGAGACCCAGTACTTC,CASSVGNQETQYF
few,TRBJ2-1,14,TRBD2,TRBV20-1,TGCAGTGCCGATCGTGGGGGGGTTCGAGGTGAGCAGTTCTTC,CSADRGGVRGEQFF
.,TRBJ2-1,17,TRBD1,TRBV5-1,TGCGCCAGCAGCTTGGACCCTGGACAGGCGGCGGTCAATGAGCAGTTCTTC,CASSLDPGQAAVNEQFF
few,TRBJ1-2,12,.,TRBV6-5,TGTGCCAGCAGTTACTGGAGGGGTGGCTACACCTTC,CASSYWRGGYTF
.,TRBJ2-3,16,TRBD1,TRBV24-1,TGTGCCACCAGTAGTTCAGCCTCAGGGGGCTCAGATACGCAGTATTTT,CATSSSASGGSDTQYF
many,TRBJ2-3,15,TRBD2,TRBV12-3/TRBV12-4,TGTGCCAGCAGTTTATTTAGCGGGGGGGCAGATACGCAGTATTTT,CASSLFSGGADTQYF
few,TRBJ2-5,13,TRBD2,TRBV7-3,TGTGCCAGCAGCTCGACTAGCTTAGAGACCCAGTACTTC,CASSSTSLETQYF
.,TRBJ2-5,15,.,TRBV2,TGTGCCAGCAGTGAGACGTCTAGCCTCGGGGAGACCCAGTACTTC,CASSETSSLGETQYF
few,TRBJ2-3,15,.,TRBV20-1,TGCAGTGCCCCGGTGGGTGGGGGGGCCTCAGATACGCAGTATTTT,CSAPVGGGASDTQYF
.,TRBJ2-1,13,.,TRBV27,TGTGCCAGCAGTTTTTTGGGACACAATGAGCAGTTCTTC,CASSFLGHNEQFF
.,TRBJ1-6,15,.,TRBV9,TGTGCCAGCAGCCCGAGCGGGGGCCGAAATTCACCCCTCCACTTT,CASSPSGGRNSPLHF
.,TRBJ2-3,18,.,TRBV6-5,TGTGCCAGCTTCCCCCTGGGGGGCGAGGGGCCTAGCACAGATACGCAGTATTTT,CASFPLGGEGPSTDTQYF
few,TRBJ2-5,15,TRBD1,TRBV27,TGTGCCAGCAGTTTGGGACAGGGGGCTTTGGAGACCCAGTACTTC,CASSLGQGALETQYF
few,TRBJ2-2,16,.,TRBV5-6,TGTGCCAGCGAACTACCGCTTTCGGGTGAGGCCGGGGAGCTGTTTTTT,CASELPLSGEAGELFF
few,TRBJ2-3,13,.,TRBV12-3/TRBV12-4,TGTGCCAGCACTTTAAGGGAGCCAGATACGCAGTATTTT,CASTLREPDTQYF
.,TRBJ1-5,14,.,TRBV20-1,TGCAGTGCTACCCGTCCGGCAGGGGATCAGCCCCAGCATTTT,CSATRPAGDQPQHF
.,TRBJ2-1,13,.,TRBV7-2,TGTGCCAGCAGCTTCTTACGGTACAATGAGCAGTTCTTC,CASSFLRYNEQFF
many,TRBJ2-3,14,TRBD1,TRBV12-3/TRBV12-4,TGTGCCAGCAGCAACGACAGGGGTGGAGATACGCAGTATTTT,CASSNDRGGDTQYF
many,TRBJ2-7,15,.,TRBV27,TGTGCCAGCAGTTTAGCCGGGGCGAGCTCCTACGAGCAGTACTTC,CASSLAGASSYEQYF
few,TRBJ1-1,12,.,TRBV18,TGTGCCAGCTCACCGCGGGGGGAAGTAGCTTTCTTT,CASSPRGEVAFF